The rows below give T cell receptor beta chains drawn from one sample of a study of shared clonotypes between healthy human individuals. Clones were read by immunoSEQ multiplex PCR, and TCRdb kept only the in-frame ones, dropping some. The table shows about 2.3 million clones, with around 90% occurring only once. The sequenced material came from naive CD4+ T cells from PBMCs. The receptor set was obtained from a man between 18 and 29 years old in good health. Some clones in this sample may be carry-over from other donors' samples. The CDR3 runs from the conserved cysteine through the conserved F or W. Fields, in order: J gene, D gene, V gene, clone size, CDR3 DNA, CDR3 protein. A D gene is named only where the DNA matches it firmly. Clone sizes are given selectively: once, few, many, or a class where the clone is expanded.

TRBJ2-7 TRBD1 TRBV27 - TGTGCCAGCAGAAGACTCAGGGGGCTTGGGTACGAGCAGTACTTC CASRRLRGLGYEQYF
TRBJ2-7 - TRBV11-2 - TGTGCCAGCAGCCGACCGGGACAAAGCTCCTACGAGCAGTACTTC CASSRPGQSSYEQYF
TRBJ1-1 - TRBV11-1 few TGTGCCAGCAGCTTCGCTACTGAAGCTTTCTTT CASSFATEAFF
TRBJ2-4 TRBD2 TRBV5-4 once TGTGCCAGCAGCCCCTTGACTAGCGGGAGGGCCCAGGACATTCAGTACTTC CASSPLTSGRAQDIQYF
TRBJ1-2 - TRBV11-2 - TGTGCCAGCAGCTTAGATCAGGCGTACTATGGCTACACCTTC CASSLDQAYYGYTF
TRBJ2-3 TRBD1 TRBV5-4 - TGTGCCAGCAGCGCATCGGGACAGGGCTACGGTACGCAGTATTTT CASSASGQGYGTQYF
TRBJ1-1 - TRBV28 once TGTGCCAGCAGGCAGTCTGCGGACACTGAAGCTTTCTTT CASRQSADTEAFF
TRBJ2-1 TRBD2 TRBV14 - TGTGCCAGCAGCCGTATAGCGGGGGCATCCTACAATGAGCAGTTCTTC CASSRIAGASYNEQFF
TRBJ2-4 - TRBV4-2 - TGTGCCAGCAGCCAAGGCCGGGGCAACATTCAGTACTTC CASSQGRGNIQYF
TRBJ2-1 TRBD2 TRBV2 - TGTGCCAGCATGTATCCGGGAGGGCTCAGTAATGAGCAGTTCTTC CASMYPGGLSNEQFF
TRBJ2-7 - TRBV6-5 - TGTGCCAGCAGTTACTCGTTTCGGGGCTACGAGCAGTACTTC CASSYSFRGYEQYF